Listed below are T cell receptor beta chains from one sample, sequenced in a study of cytomegalovirus exposure and HLA in healthy donors. The data were produced by immunoSEQ multiplex PCR, yet TCRdb's version contains in-frame clones alone and is incomplete. The sample includes 110,000 or so clones, approximately 80% of them seen just once. Sample: PBMCs. All receptors derive from a man in his fifties in good health and CMV-seropositive. CDR3s include the opening cysteine and the closing phenylalanine or tryptophan. The D gene is left open where the match is weak. The size entry is marked missing in some rows and otherwise reads once, few, many or a size class.

d_call,j_call,clone_size,v_call,cdr3_nt,cdr3_aa
TRBD2,TRBJ2-1,.,TRBV27,TGTGCCAGCAGTTTACTAGCGGGTAGGGCGAATGAGCAGTTCTTC,CASSLLAGRANEQFF
.,TRBJ2-5,.,TRBV28,TGTGCCAGCAGCCTAACCCAAGAGACCCAGTACTTC,CASSLTQETQYF
.,TRBJ2-3,.,TRBV7-9,TGTGCCAGCAGCTTAAGTGGAGGAACGCAGTATTTT,CASSLSGGTQYF
TRBD2,TRBJ2-5,.,TRBV5-4,TGTGCCAGCAGCTTGGTAGGACTAGCGGACAGAGAGACCCAGTACTTC,CASSLVGLADRETQYF
TRBD1,TRBJ1-5,.,TRBV30,TGTGCCTGGAGAAAGCGACAGGGAGATCAGCCCCAGCATTTT,CAWRKRQGDQPQHF
.,TRBJ2-7,.,TRBV5-1,TGCGCCAGCAACCCCGGTCCAGGGCGGTCCTACGAGCAGTACTTC,CASNPGPGRSYEQYF
.,TRBJ1-4,.,TRBV5-1,TGCGCCAGCAGCGGGGCAGCAGGGCATAATGAAAAACTGTTTTTT,CASSGAAGHNEKLFF
.,TRBJ1-4,few,TRBV7-9,TGTGCCAGCAGCTTAGCGGGCAGGGATGAAAAACTGTTTTTT,CASSLAGRDEKLFF
TRBD1,TRBJ1-2,.,TRBV28,TGTGCCAGCACCAACGACAGGGTCGACTACACCTTC,CASTNDRVDYTF
.,TRBJ1-2,few,TRBV23-1,TGCGCCAGCAGTCAATCGGGGAGGTCACAGGCCCCCGGGGGCTACACCTTC,CASSQSGRSQAPGGYTF
.,TRBJ2-7,.,TRBV6-5,TGTGCCAGCAGTTACTTGGCGACAAGGTACGAGCAGTACTTC,CASSYLATRYEQYF
TRBD2,TRBJ2-1,.,TRBV6-1,TGTGCCAGCAGTTCTAGCGGTAGCTCCTACAATGAGCAGTTCTTC,CASSSSGSSYNEQFF
TRBD2,TRBJ2-3,.,TRBV6-5,TGTGCCAGCAGTTCCACCGGACTAGCAGATACGCAGTATTTT,CASSSTGLADTQYF
.,TRBJ1-5,.,TRBV13,TGTGCCAGCAGCCGGACAGGCAATCAGCCCCAGCATTTT,CASSRTGNQPQHF
TRBD1,TRBJ1-2,.,TRBV5-1,TGCGCCAGCAGCGGACAGGGGAACTATGGCTACACCTTC,CASSGQGNYGYTF
TRBD2,TRBJ2-3,.,TRBV6-1,TGTGCCAGCCTGACGGGGGGAGTGGATACGCAGTATTTT,CASLTGGVDTQYF
TRBD2,TRBJ2-3,.,TRBV30,TGTGCCTGGAGTGGGACTAGCGAATCAGATACGCAGTATTTT,CAWSGTSESDTQYF
.,TRBJ1-2,.,TRBV5-1,TGCGCCAGCAGCTTACAGGGTTCTTATGGCTACACCTTC,CASSLQGSYGYTF
TRBD2,TRBJ2-2,.,TRBV7-9,TGTGCCAGCAGCTTACTAGCGGGAATGAACACCGGGGAGCTGTTTTTT,CASSLLAGMNTGELFF
TRBD1,TRBJ1-1,few,TRBV9,TGTGCCAGCAGCACGCACCTGGACAGGGGGGCTGAAGCTTTCTTT,CASSTHLDRGAEAFF
TRBD1,TRBJ1-5,.,TRBV19,TGTGCCAGTAGTGCCGGGACAGGGGGCGCCGGGGTTCAGCCCCAGCATTTT,CASSAGTGGAGVQPQHF
.,TRBJ2-2,few,TRBV7-3,TGTGCCAGCAGCCCGCGGACAGCAAGAGACACCGGGGAGCTGTTTTTT,CASSPRTARDTGELFF
TRBD1,TRBJ1-2,.,TRBV29-1,TGCAGCGTCGACGACAGGGTGTATGGCTACACCTTC,CSVDDRVYGYTF